The 15 T cell receptor beta chains presented below share a single source sample, sequenced in a study of cytomegalovirus exposure and HLA in healthy donors. PCR amplification relied on 60 Vbeta primers (plus 13 Jbeta primers). Sequencing was performed with immunoSEQ multiplex PCR; in TCRdb, only in-frame clones are kept and a portion is missing. The sample lists over 100,000 clones; around 76% were seen once. The specimen sequenced was PBMCs. These receptors were collected from a male donor in good health and CMV-seronegative.

This clone occurred once. This chain links TRBV15 with TRBJ2-5, with 11 bases identical to TRBD1. This CDR3 has 14 residues. Germline V CDR1 and CDR2: LNHNV, YYDKDF (reference sequence). The junction had 5 bases not matched to a gene; V was cut back by 6 bases and J by 5 bases. CDR3 in DNA: TGTGCCACCAGGCGGACAGGGGGCTTGGAGACCCAGTACTTC. Its translation: CATRRTGGLETQYF.

The CDR3, as DNA: TGCGCCAGCAGCTTAGTCAGGGGCTACGAGCAGTACTTC. Amino acid sequence: CASSLVRGYEQYF. This chain joins TRBV5-1 and TRBJ2-5, with TRBD1 as a possible D gene (6 bases). The J call could be wrong; TRBJ2-7 is a better fit for the DNA end. Germline-derived CDR1 and CDR2 are SGHRS and YFSETQ. The CDR3 runs 13 residues.

The V and J genes are TRBV7-3 and TRBJ2-2, with D possibly matching TRBD1 (6 bases). Per germline, CDR1 SGHTA and CDR2 FQGTGA. The CDR3 consists of 15 residues. V lost 6 bases, J lost 0 bases, and 11 bases lay in between. The CDR3 spells CASRKQGTNTGELFF. CDR3 DNA: TGTGCCAGCAGGAAACAGGGTACGAACACCGGGGAGCTGTTTTTT.

This clone was seen only once. The chain combines TRBV7-9 with TRBJ2-1, with a tentative D call TRBD2 (5 bases). From germline, CDR1 is SEHNR and CDR2 FQNEAQ (reference sequence). V shed 5 bases and J shed 8 bases, with 10 bases lying between them. CDR3 length: 12 amino acids. The CDR3 protein is CASSPGWDEQFF. As DNA, the CDR3 is TGTGCCAGCAGCCCGGGATGGGATGAGCAGTTCTTC.

The genes are TRBV7-3 and TRBJ2-1; D remains ambiguous. V dropped 5 bases and J dropped 0 bases, with 14 bases sitting between them. Germline values: CDR1 SGHTA, CDR2 FQGTGA. The CDR3 has 16 amino acids. The CDR3: CASSPSAASSYNEQFF. The DNA of the CDR3 is TGTGCCAGCAGCCCATCGGCGGCGAGCTCCTACAATGAGCAGTTCTTC.

CDR3 nucleotides: TGTGCCAGCAGCTTAGGGACTAGCGGGAGTCAAGAGACCCAGTACTTC. Its translation is CASSLGTSGSQETQYF. This sequence joins TRBV7-6 and TRBJ2-5; 13 bases match TRBD2. Per the germline V gene, CDR1 is SGHVS and CDR2 is FNYEAQ. CDR3 length equals 16 residues. After removal of 1 base from V and 2 bases from J, the junction contained 1 base not matched to a gene.

This clone is a singleton in its sample. The rearrangement links TRBV19 to TRBJ2-1; possibly TRBD2 for D (5 bases). CDR3 size: 10 residues. CDR1 and CDR2 from the germline V gene are LNHDA and SQIVND (reference sequence). V was cut by 9 bases and J by 6 bases, with 6 bases left in between. The CDR3 DNA reads TGTGCCAGCGGGGTCAATGAGCAGTTCTTC. As protein: CASGVNEQFF. Together with reference TRBV19 and TRBJ2-1, the CDR3 gives the full variable domain: DGGITQSPKYLFRKEGQNVTLSCEQNLNHDAMYWYRQDPGQGLRLIYYSQIVNDFQKGDIAEGYSVSREKKESFPLTVTSAQKNPTAFYLCASGVNEQFFGPGTRLTVL.

The chain has TRBV7-2 and TRBJ2-7; D gene unclear. In germline, CDR1 is SGHTA, CDR2 FQGNSA. CDR3 length equals 12 residues. V shed 5 bases and J shed 4 bases, with 9 bases lying between them. CDR3 bases: TGTGCCAGCAGCATGACTGATTACGAGCAGTACTTC. The encoded protein is CASSMTDYEQYF.

This chain uses TRBV5-1 with TRBJ1-1; a possible D gene is TRBD1 (5 bases). CDR3 length equals 15 residues. Trimming left V 4 bases short and J 4 bases short, with 17 bases between. Germline CDR1 reads SGHRS; CDR2 reads YFSETQ. The CDR3 sequence: CASSAGRTLGTEAFF. DNA for the CDR3: TGCGCCAGCAGCGCGGGACGGACATTAGGCACTGAAGCTTTCTTT. Drawing the rest from reference TRBV5-1 and TRBJ1-1, the complete variable domain is KAGVTQTPRYLIKTRGQQVTLSCSPISGHRSVSWYQQTPGQGLQFLFEYFSETQRNKGNFPGRFSGRQFSNSRSEMNVSTLELGDSALYLCASSAGRTLGTEAFFGQGTRLTVV.

This chain connects TRBV7-6 to TRBJ2-2; D is unclear. Trimming removed 2 bases from V and 7 bases from J, with 5 bases in between. This CDR3 has 12 amino acids. Germline CDR1 reads SGHVS; CDR2 reads FNYEAQ. The chain's CDR3 is CASSLNGGELFF. The CDR3 DNA follows: TGTGCCAGCAGCTTAAACGGCGGGGAGCTGTTTTTT.

The rearrangement links TRBV11-2 to TRBJ1-4, with D maybe TRBD1 (5 bases). The V end was cut by 4 bases, the J end by 8 bases, with 17 bases between. The CDR3 runs 15 residues. The germline V gene encodes CDR1 SGHAT and CDR2 FQNNGV. CDR3 loop: CASSWGPGGGEKLFF. DNA for the CDR3: TGTGCCAGCAGCTGGGGCCCGGGAGGAGGCGAAAAACTGTTTTTT.

The genes are TRBV5-1 and TRBJ1-1, with D unclear. The CDR3 has 14 residues. Germline V lookup: CDR1 SGHRS, CDR2 YFSETQ. Trimming stripped 3 bases from V and 0 bases from J, with 9 bases between. CDR3 sequence reads: CASSYGGLNTEAFF. The CDR3 DNA reads TGCGCCAGCAGCTATGGCGGATTGAACACTGAAGCTTTCTTT.

This chain joins TRBV27 and TRBJ2-2, with 8 bases that match TRBD2. The CDR3 runs 16 residues. J was trimmed by 6 bases and V by 5 bases; bases with no gene match: 11. From germline, CDR1 is MNHEY and CDR2 SMNVEV (reference sequence). The DNA of the CDR3 is TGTGCCAGCAGTCTCCTAGCGGGCGGGAGTCCCGGGGAGCTGTTTTTT. The encoded protein is CASSLLAGGSPGELFF.

The chain joins TRBV21-1 to TRBJ1-4. TRBV21-1 is noted as a pseudogene. The CDR3 totals 14 residues. The DNA for the CDR3 is TGTGCCAGCATAGGACTAGCGTATAATGAAAAACTGTTTTTT. Amino acid sequence: CASIGLAYNEKLFF.

The rearrangement joins TRBV5-4 to TRBJ1-1; D not resolved. Germline CDR1 and CDR2: SGHNT and YYREEE (reference sequence). This CDR3 contains 15 residues. Trimming took off 0 bases at V and 0 bases at J, with 9 bases between the two ends. CDR3 amino acids: CASSLEPGLNTEAFF. In DNA form, the CDR3 reads TGTGCCAGCAGCTTGGAGCCGGGGTTGAACACTGAAGCTTTCTTT.